The 18 T cell receptor beta chains reported below all come from one sample, sequenced in a study of cytomegalovirus exposure and HLA in healthy donors. 60 Vbeta and 13 Jbeta primers were used in PCR. The protocol was immunoSEQ multiplex PCR, while the TCRdb copy is restricted to in-frame clones and leaves out a portion. In total, the table holds more than 45,000 clones. Sequenced input: PBMCs. Receptor source: a woman in her sixties or seventies in good health and CMV-seropositive.

The J gene is TRBJ2-1, the V gene TRBV29-1; D uncertain. Germline CDR1 and CDR2: SQVTM and ANQGSEA. The CDR3 extends over 15 amino acids. V was cut by 0 bases and J by 0 bases, with 9 bases left in between. CDR3 coding DNA: TGCAGCGTTGAAGACGCGGCTAGCTCCTACAATGAGCAGTTCTTC. It yields the protein CSVEDAASSYNEQFF.

This chain connects TRBV2 to TRBJ2-7; 9 bases map to TRBD1. The ends lost 3 bases at V and 5 bases at J; junction bases unmatched: 8. Per germline, CDR1 SNHLY and CDR2 FYNNEI. The CDR3 has 15 residues. The CDR3 reads CASSETGQGGNEQYF. In DNA form, the CDR3 reads TGTGCCAGCAGTGAGACGGGACAGGGCGGCAACGAGCAGTACTTC. Filled out from reference TRBV2 and TRBJ2-7, the complete variable domain reads EPEVTQTPSHQVTQMGQEVILRCVPISNHLYFYWYRQILGQKVEFLVSFYNNEISEKSEIFDDQFSVERPDGSNFTLKIRSTKLEDSAMYFCASSETGQGGNEQYFGPGTRLTVT.

The rearrangement joins TRBV7-9 to TRBJ1-6; the D gene is possibly TRBD1 (6 bases). The V gene lost 5 bases and the J gene lost 10 bases, with 12 bases spanning the gap. This CDR3 has 13 residues. CDR1 is SEHNR and CDR2 is FQNEAQ in the germline V gene (reference sequence). In nucleotides, the CDR3 is TGTGCCAGCAGCGGACCAGGGGAATCACCCCTCCACTTT. Protein sequence: CASSGPGESPLHF.

The V gene is TRBV4-3, the J gene TRBJ1-1; tentatively, D is TRBD1 (5 bases). Germline-derived CDR1 and CDR2 are LGHNA and YSLEER. V lost 1 base, J lost 2 bases, and 14 bases lay in between. The CDR3 consists of 16 residues. CDR3 residues: CASSQVGGDLNTEAFF. In nucleotides, the CDR3 is TGCGCCAGCAGCCAAGTGGGAGGGGACCTCAACACTGAAGCTTTCTTT.

The V and J genes are TRBV5-4 and TRBJ1-2; TRBD1 aligns across 8 bases. Germline V gives CDR1 SGHNT, CDR2 YYREEE (reference sequence). Losses at the gene ends were 5 bases for V and 4 bases for J; bases not matched to a gene: 7. The CDR3 runs to 14 residues. The CDR3 reads CASSGQGSSYGYTF. DNA of the CDR3: TGTGCCAGCAGTGGACAGGGATCATCCTATGGCTACACCTTC. Based on the CDR3 plus reference TRBV5-4 and TRBJ1-2, the full variable domain is ETGVTQSPTHLIKTRGQQVTLRCSSQSGHNTVSWYQQALGQGPQFIFQYYREEENGRGNFPPRFSGLQFPNYSSELNVNALELDDSALYLCASSGQGSSYGYTFGSGTRLTVV.

The V and J genes are TRBV19 and TRBJ2-1; 8 nucleotides match TRBD1. This CDR3 region has 15 residues. V lost 5 bases, J lost 6 bases, and 9 bases stayed unmatched. Germline CDR1 LNHDA, CDR2 SQIVND (reference sequence). Written as DNA, the CDR3 is TGTGCCAGTAGTGCGGGACAGGTCCTAACCAATGAGCAGTTCTTC. It is translated as CASSAGQVLTNEQFF.

The rearrangement uses TRBV18 and TRBJ1-2; 12 nucleotides line up with TRBD1. The CDR3 length is 15 residues. Germline V lookup: CDR1 KGHSH, CDR2 LQKENI. The J segment lost 8 bases and the V segment lost 1 base, leaving 5 bases of the junction unmatched. The CDR3 sequence: CASSPQGQGAQGYTF. Here the CDR3 DNA reads TGTGCCAGCTCACCACAGGGACAGGGGGCACAAGGCTACACCTTC. The full variable domain, its missing parts supplied by reference TRBV18 and TRBJ1-2, is NAGVMQNPRHLVRRRGQEARLRCSPMKGHSHVYWYRQLPEEGLKFMVYLQKENIIDESGMPKERFSAEFPKEGPSILRIQQVVRGDSAAYFCASSPQGQGAQGYTFGSGTRLTVV.

CDR3 region: CASSETGDSYGYTF. The CDR3 nucleotides are TGCGCCAGCAGCGAGACAGGGGATAGCTATGGCTACACCTTC. This sequence joins TRBV5-1 and TRBJ1-2; 8 nucleotides match TRBD1. CDR1 and CDR2 from the germline V gene are SGHRS and YFSETQ. J gave up 4 bases and V 4 bases, and 6 bases lay outside the gene matches. There are 14 residues in the CDR3.

The V gene is TRBV6-5, the J gene TRBJ1-3; TRBD1 might be the D (5 bases). V lost 4 bases and J lost 2, with 9 bases in between. The CDR3 extends over 14 amino acids. CDR1 is MNHEY and CDR2 is SVGAGI in the germline V gene. This CDR3 is CASSLVGPGNTIYF. The DNA for the CDR3 is TGTGCCAGCAGTTTAGTGGGGCCTGGAAACACCATATATTTT.

The rearrangement links TRBV6-5 to TRBJ1-2; perhaps TRBD1 as D (6 bases). Trimming took off 2 bases at V and 4 bases at J, with 17 bases between the two ends. The CDR3 length is 16 residues. The germline CDR1 and CDR2 sequences are MNHEY and SVGAGI. The CDR3 here is CASSYASQGRTYGYTF. The CDR3 DNA reads TGTGCCAGCAGTTACGCGTCTCAGGGGAGAACCTATGGCTACACCTTC.

V gene TRBV7-8 combines with J gene TRBJ1-1; 9 nucleotides match TRBD1. The CDR3 extends over 15 amino acids. CDR1 SGHVS and CDR2 FQNEAQ come from the germline V gene. V shed 5 bases, J shed 4 bases, and the junction held 8 bases outside the gene matches. CDR3 protein: CASSLGQGGITEAFF. The CDR3 nucleotides are TGTGCCAGCAGCCTGGGACAGGGAGGGATCACTGAAGCTTTCTTT.

V and J are TRBV6-1 and TRBJ1-1; tentatively, D is TRBD1 (5 bases). Between the trimmed V and J ends, which lost 5 bases and 4 bases, there was a span of 11 bases. Germline V CDR1 and CDR2: MNHNS, SASEGT. This CDR3 contains 13 residues. CDR3 region: CASSRQSVTEAFF. The CDR3 DNA reads TGTGCCAGCAGTAGACAGTCTGTCACTGAAGCTTTCTTT.

The J gene is TRBJ2-2, the V gene TRBV5-1; no clear D. The V end lost 0 bases, the J end lost 1 base, and 7 bases lay between the germline ends. CDR1 SGHRS and CDR2 YFSETQ come from the germline V gene. The CDR3 has 15 residues. The CDR3 DNA follows: TGCGCCAGCAGCTTGGGGCCATTGAACACCGGGGAGCTGTTTTTT. Its protein product is CASSLGPLNTGELFF.

The CDR3 here is CASSHLAGAAGELFF. Written as DNA, the CDR3 is TGCGCCAGCAGCCACCTAGCGGGGGCCGCGGGGGAGCTGTTTTTT. The chain carries TRBV5-1 and TRBJ2-2, with 10 nucleotides matching TRBD2. The length of the CDR3 is 15 residues. Unmatched junction bases numbered 8, after V lost 4 bases and J lost 8 bases. CDR1 is SGHRS and CDR2 is YFSETQ in the germline V gene.

The V and J genes are TRBV18 and TRBJ1-2; no definite D call. The V end was cut by 3 bases, the J end by 5 bases, with 10 bases between. Germline CDR1 reads KGHSH; CDR2 reads LQKENI. The CDR3 length is 13 residues. CDR3 in DNA: TGTGCCAGCTCACCGCTGACATCTTATGGCTACACCTTC. Encoded protein: CASSPLTSYGYTF. Looking up the rest from reference TRBV18 and TRBJ1-2 gives the full variable domain: NAGVMQNPRHLVRRRGQEARLRCSPMKGHSHVYWYRQLPEEGLKFMVYLQKENIIDESGMPKERFSAEFPKEGPSILRIQQVVRGDSAAYFCASSPLTSYGYTFGSGTRLTVV.

The chain is built from TRBV9 and TRBJ1-6; TRBD1 agrees at 8 bases. The CDR3 covers 15 residues. Trimming took 3 bases from V and 8 from J; bases not matched to a gene: 7. CDR1 and CDR2 (germline): SGDLS, YYNGEE. CDR3 nucleotide sequence: TGTGCCAGCAGCGGGGCAGGGGGCTTGGATTCACCCCTCCACTTT. This translates into CASSGAGGLDSPLHF.

The gene calls are TRBV19 and TRBJ2-7, with D tentatively TRBD2 (5 bases). The CDR3 extends over 13 amino acids. The V end lost 0 bases, the J end lost 3 bases, and 6 bases lay between the germline ends. Germline V gene sequence: CDR1 LNHDA, CDR2 SQIVND (reference sequence). CDR3 in DNA: TGTGCCAGTAGTATAGATCGGGGCTACGAGCAGTACTTC. Translating gives CASSIDRGYEQYF.

V is TRBV11-3 and J is TRBJ1-6; D might be TRBD1 (6 bases). Germline CDR1 and CDR2: SGHNT and YENEEA. V was trimmed by 4 bases and J by 6 bases, leaving 13 bases between them. This CDR3 region has 15 residues. CDR3 loop: CASSSAGTSNSPLHF. The DNA for the CDR3 is TGTGCCAGCAGCTCCGCCGGGACAAGTAATTCACCCCTCCACTTT.